This TCR beta chain came from a study of regulatory T cells in long-lasting Graves disease. Study observations and caveats: Persistent disease favored TRBV28, TRBJ1-2 and TRBJ2-5.

V lost 6 bases, J lost 10 bases, and 11 bases stayed unmatched. The CDR3 spans 14 residues. Per germline, CDR1 MNHEY and CDR2 SMNVEV (reference sequence). For TCR beta, libraries came from iRepertoire HTBI primers and Arm-PCR of CDR3 regions. TCRdb analysed the multiplex PCR reads with MiXCR anew, one entry per CDR3 protein. The sample holds about 540,000 distinct CDR3 sequences, approximately 15% seen once. In its sample, this clonotype was seen once. What it recognizes is unknown. This sequence is one base from a far larger clone and is likely a read error. As for time point: newly diagnosed GD, antithyroid drugs for less than 3 months. PBMC-extracted RNA yielded the TCR library. The sample also formed part of further work on T cells in Graves' hyperthyroidism and ophthalmopathy. Turning to that study: Graves' hyperthyroidism is called stable when ophthalmopathy does not progress within 18 months. Most thyroid clonotypes that were expanded above 0.001 also turned up in blood.

The chain has TRBV27 and TRBJ2-1; TRBD1 matches 8 bases. This specimen was peripheral blood mononuclear cells (PBMCs), taken at new diagnosis, from a patient treated with antithyroid drugs. This receptor was obtained from a man aged 25 to 40 with Graves disease. This CDR3 reads CASRPRTGRYEQFF. For the CDR3, the DNA is TGTGCCAGCAGACCACGGACAGGGCGGTACGAGCAGTTCTTC.